This T cell receptor beta chain was documented in a study of shared clonotypes between healthy human individuals (dated by TCRdb to about 2020). With respect to the entire study: Three men and a couple of women, aged 18 to 49 years, made up the cohort. Leukapheresis yielded between about 0.94 and 8.9 billion PBMCs per donor. Blood TCR repertoires of a handful of healthy adults were deeply sequenced to estimate repertoire size and the extent of clonotype sharing between individuals. To increase sequencing depth and limit assay-specific biases, different laboratories used diverse techniques to prepare libraries and sequence TCR repertoires. Per donor, three plates each were used for CD4 naive and CD4 memory, two for CD8 naive, and one for CD8 memory. Findings and caveats that apply to the study as a whole: Larger estimated clonotype richness was generally found for naive subsets than for memory subsets. Sampling was limited to blood, and TCR repertoires in tissue likely differ from TCR repertoires in blood. Clonotypes shared by all four sorted-subset donors showed higher generation probabilities than non-shared clonotypes. The small number of donors limited the genetic and exposure-history diversity represented. About 5% of naive CD4, roughly 3.5% of naive CD8, roughly 2.5% of memory CD4, and about 0.4% of memory CD8 clonotypes were shared across a handful of donors. Based on pairwise subsampling, the degree of clonotype sharing among donors was expected to be affected by sequencing depth. Rarefaction of sorted-subset datasets indicated incomplete sequencing despite the large sequencing depth.

The CDR3 holds 12 amino acids from the cysteine to the phenylalanine. Here the CDR3 DNA is all that survives: 36 bases in frame from base 1. From the germline V gene (reference sequence), CDR1 is GTSNPN and CDR2 is SVGIG. Trimming removed 5 bases from V and 7 bases from J, leaving 15 bases between the germline ends. As concerns this clone: Its antigen remains undetermined. No base quality information exists; no much larger clone differs at one position.

CD8 naive samples were obtained by positive selection for CCR7 among CD45RO-negative cells, yielding a CD45RA+CCR7+ population from which TemRA cells were excluded. The donors were healthy, HIV-negative adults with no recently reported acute infections or vaccinations. All donors were Caucasian adults living in Nashville, Tennessee, USA. After blood collection by leukapheresis, PBMCs were isolated using Ficoll-Histopaque density gradient centrifugation and then cryopreserved in the vapor phase of liquid nitrogen. Analytical flow cytometry was used to check the purity and quantity of every magnetically sorted T cell population. Each sorted fraction had its genomic DNA isolated and then quantified by UV absorbance on a Nanodrop 2000c. Using the deep immunoSEQ assay, multiplex PCR amplified TCR CDR3 regions from genomic DNA. For each cell subset, the extracted genomic DNA was distributed evenly across all wells of several immunoSEQ 96-well plates, and each plate served as one replicate. For sorted subsets, roughly 200 ng of genomic DNA, equivalent to around 31,000 T cell genomes, went into each replicate PCR. The purified libraries were quantified using a Qubit 3.0 fluorometer, sized with a Bioanalyzer 2100, and then quantified again using the KAPA Library Quantification kit. Every immunoSEQ 96-well plate was sequenced on a dedicated single-read 150-cycle Illumina NextSeq 550 flow cell. In the original analysis: Because the immunoSEQ output held only junctional sequences and lacked quality scores, the filtering could not match the filtering applied to full-length reads. Sequences were annotated with PyIR, a Python wrapper for IgBLAST v1.9, using IMGT germline references to assign V/J genes and CDR3. Reads were removed for weak V/J assignments (E-value above 1e-6), missing CDR3, stop codons, out-of-frame junctions, or ambiguous translated residues. V3J clonotypes were defined as sequences sharing an identical inferred V gene, J gene, and CDR3 amino acid sequence. To compute the percentage overlap between repertoires, the number of shared unique clonotypes was divided by the size of the smaller repertoire. Three approaches were used to assess repertoire richness: RTK rarefaction, the Chao1 estimator, and Recon v2.1 estimates of unobserved clonotypes. Generation probabilities were computed with OLGA for all TCRbeta clonotypes obtained by the gDNA method from a few donors. What TCRdb holds here is the immuneACCESS table cut down to in-frame rearrangements. Part of the clones is not present; checked against another copy, under half of the missing clones reflect an unresolved V gene, and the others are unexplained. V and J calls and clone size are those listed in that table; D and trimming were worked out from the DNA. Recorded for this sample are approximately 2,000,000 clones; 80% to 95% of them occurred a single time. The ten largest clones take up 1.5% to 2% of the sample.

The V gene is TRBV30 and the J gene is TRBJ2-7; matching of 6 bases hints at TRBD1 as the D gene. The specimen sequenced was naive CD8+ T cells from PBMCs. Interpreted using the paper, the cell subset or site label stands for: CD45RA+CCR7+. This clonotype was sampled from a man between 18 and 29 years old in good health. Some clones in this sample may be carry-over from other donors' samples. Here the CDR3 is given as CAWGSTGREQYF. The base sequence is TGTGCCTGGGGGAGTACAGGGCGAGAGCAGTACTTC.